These 31 T cell receptor beta chains were sequenced from one sample in a study of shared clonotypes between healthy human individuals. Repertoires were generated with immunoSEQ multiplex PCR, while TCRdb's copy carries only in-frame clones and drops some. The profile shows some 2 million clones, 85% to 95% of them singletons. Sequencing used naive CD4+ T cells sorted from blood. Subset meaning: CD45RA+ positively selected. The receptors were sampled from a man aged 18 to 29 in good health.

The chain recombines TRBV7-9 with TRBJ1-1; tentative D call: TRBD1 (5 bases). The CDR3 loop spans 13 amino acids. Germline CDR1 SEHNR, CDR2 FQNEAQ (reference sequence). Trimming shortened V by 2 bases and J by 4 bases, and 8 bases separated the two germline ends. The CDR3 loop reads CASSLTGTTEAFF. CDR3 DNA: TGTGCCAGCAGCTTAACGGGGACCACTGAAGCTTTCTTT.

This chain connects TRBV6-5 to TRBJ1-2; no reliable D call. From germline, CDR1 is MNHEY and CDR2 SVGAGI. V lost 4 bases and J lost 6, with 15 bases in between. The CDR3 has 14 residues. The CDR3 protein is CASSWRRESDGYTF. The CDR3 region has the DNA TGTGCCAGCAGTTGGAGAAGGGAAAGTGATGGCTACACCTTC.

The genes are TRBV30 and TRBJ1-5; D is possibly TRBD1 (5 bases). The V gene's germline CDR1 is GTSNPN and CDR2 SVGIG (reference sequence). Trimming took 2 bases from V and 6 from J, leaving 14 bases between them. This CDR3 has 14 amino acids. CDR3 in amino acids: CAWSPTGGGQPQHF. CDR3 DNA sequence: TGTGCCTGGAGTCCTACAGGCGGAGGTCAGCCCCAGCATTTT.

The chain uses TRBV5-4 and TRBJ1-6; TRBD1 matches 11 bases. The junction had 5 bases not matched to a gene; V was cut back by 2 bases and J by 7 bases. The CDR3 is 16 residues long. The germline V gene has CDR1 SGHNT and CDR2 YYREEE (reference sequence). The CDR3 DNA sequence: TGTGCCAGCAGCTTTGGGACAGGGGGAGCAAATTCACCCCTCCACTTT. It yields the protein CASSFGTGGANSPLHF.

The chain combines TRBV13 with TRBJ2-5; D possibly corresponds to TRBD2 (6 bases). Germline lookup yields CDR1 PRHDT and CDR2 FYEKMQ (reference sequence). Between the trimmed V and J ends, which lost 5 bases and 1 base, there was a span of 8 bases. CDR3 length equals 13 residues. CDR3: CASSLGGQETQYF. The DNA for the CDR3 is TGTGCCAGCAGCCTCGGGGGCCAAGAGACCCAGTACTTC.

This rearrangement joins TRBV9 to TRBJ1-2, with D maybe TRBD1 (5 bases). Germline-derived CDR1 and CDR2 are SGDLS and YYNGEE. The V and J ends lost 0 bases and 3 bases respectively, with 9 bases between them. The CDR3 totals 14 residues. CDR3 coding DNA: TGTGCCAGCAGCGTAGATCCGGGACACTATGGCTACACCTTC. It specifies CASSVDPGHYGYTF.

V and J are TRBV7-8 and TRBJ2-3, with unresolved D. Trimming removed 3 bases at V and 4 bases at J, with 11 bases between. CDR1 SGHVS and CDR2 FQNEAQ come from the germline V gene. The CDR3 sequence is 14 residues long. The CDR3 sequence: CASSFPRASDTQYF. CDR3 nucleotides: TGTGCCAGCAGCTTCCCCCGGGCCTCAGATACGCAGTATTTT.

The chain links TRBV7-2 to TRBJ1-1; 7 nucleotides line up with TRBD1. Trimming took 6 bases from V and 7 from J; bases not matched to a gene: 8. Germline V lookup: CDR1 SGHTA, CDR2 FQGNSA. The CDR3 contains 13 residues. CDR3 DNA sequence: TGTGCCAGCAGGAAGACAGGGATCCTTGAAGCTTTCTTT. Amino acids: CASRKTGILEAFF.

The chain employs TRBV7-8 and TRBJ2-1; 12 nucleotides agree with TRBD2. Germline V gene sequence: CDR1 SGHVS, CDR2 FQNEAQ. V gave up 2 bases and J gave up 9 bases; unmatched junction bases: 5. This CDR3 is 15 amino acids long. The CDR3 is CASSLKTSGGGEQFF. CDR3 sequence (DNA): TGTGCCAGCAGCTTAAAGACTAGCGGGGGTGGTGAGCAGTTCTTC.

CDR3 nucleotide sequence: TGCGCCAGCAGCTTGGGTGACGGATCTATCTCTGGAAACACCATATATTTT. Encoded protein: CASSLGDGSISGNTIYF. V gene TRBV5-1 combines with J gene TRBJ1-3; D not certain. V was pared by 0 bases and J by 0 bases, with 13 bases between. The germline gives CDR1 SGHRS, CDR2 YFSETQ. CDR3 length equals 17 residues.

This chain links TRBV14 with TRBJ1-6; 10 bases fit TRBD1. The germline V gene encodes CDR1 SGHDN and CDR2 FVKESK. The CDR3 is 16 residues long. V was clipped by 1 base and J by 9 bases; unmatched bases: 6. Written as DNA, the CDR3 is TGTGCCAGCAGCCAAGCGGGACAGGGGTTTGGTTCACCCCTCCACTTT. Protein: CASSQAGQGFGSPLHF.

V gene TRBV5-1 combines with J gene TRBJ2-7, with 7 bases lining up with TRBD2. The CDR3 loop spans 15 amino acids. J lost 2 bases, V lost 2 bases, and 7 bases had no gene match. Germline V gives CDR1 SGHRS, CDR2 YFSETQ. This CDR3 is CASSFGGTSTYEQYF. In DNA, the CDR3 is TGCGCCAGCAGCTTCGGGGGGACTTCCACCTACGAGCAGTACTTC.

The rearrangement links TRBV6-5 to TRBJ1-1; D is uncertain. V was clipped by 1 base and J by 7 bases, with 7 bases between them. Germline CDR1 MNHEY, CDR2 SVGAGI. The CDR3 spans 12 residues. The CDR3 coding sequence is TGTGCCAGCAGTTACTTACTCGGTGAAGCTTTCTTT. This gives the protein CASSYLLGEAFF.

The chain couples TRBV2 to TRBJ2-5, with TRBD2 identical over 12 bases. This CDR3 spans 18 amino acids. V trimming: 1 base; J trimming: 5 bases; junction bases outside the gene matches: 11. Germline CDR1 reads SNHLY; CDR2 reads FYNNEI. CDR3 amino acids: CASSEVRETSGGLETQYF. As DNA, the CDR3 is TGTGCCAGCAGTGAAGTGAGGGAAACTAGCGGGGGGTTGGAGACCCAGTACTTC.

This clone was observed once. The rearrangement uses TRBV5-1 and TRBJ1-6; the D is unclear. Germline CDR1 reads SGHRS; CDR2 reads YFSETQ. The CDR3 contains 15 residues. Deletions cut 1 base from V and 5 bases from J, with 10 bases between. The CDR3 loop is CASSLRGPDNSPLHF. The DNA of the CDR3 is TGCGCCAGCAGCTTGCGGGGTCCCGATAATTCACCCCTCCACTTT.

The V call is TRBV6-5, the J call TRBJ2-7; D tentatively fits TRBD1 or TRBD2 (5 bases each). The CDR3 loop spans 14 amino acids. Germline values: CDR1 MNHEY, CDR2 SVGAGI. Trimming took off 6 bases at V and 6 bases at J, with 18 bases between the two ends. The DNA for the CDR3 is TGTGCCAGCAGGCTCTCCCCCGGGACGCGCGAGCAGTACTTC. It specifies CASRLSPGTREQYF.

This clone was picked up one time. The chain combines TRBV6-1 with TRBJ1-5; 10 bases match TRBD1. Germline values: CDR1 MNHNS, CDR2 SASEGT. The CDR3 runs 16 residues. The V gene end was trimmed by 4 bases and the J gene end by 6 bases; junction bases not matched to a gene: 9. The CDR3 here is CASSVGQGVWGQPQHF. The CDR3 coding sequence is TGTGCCAGCAGTGTCGGACAGGGGGTTTGGGGTCAGCCCCAGCATTTT.

This chain connects TRBV28 to TRBJ1-4; 7 bases are shared with TRBD1. The V segment lost 11 bases and the J segment 10 bases; nucleotides outside the gene matches: 10. The CDR3 consists of 12 residues. Germline V gives CDR1 MDHEN, CDR2 SYDVKM. The CDR3 is CAGREGAGKLFF. CDR3 DNA sequence: TGTGCCGGCCGTGAGGGGGCGGGAAAACTGTTTTTT. Using reference TRBV28 and TRBJ1-4 for the parts outside the CDR3, the full variable domain is DVKVTQSSRYLVKRTGEKVFLECVQDMDHENMFWYRQDPGLGLRLIYFSYDVKMKEKGDIPEGYSVSREKKERFSLILESASTNQTSMYLCAGREGAGKLFFGSGTQLSVL.

On this clone: Other DNA variants within this sample encode the same CDR3. The chain couples TRBV19 to TRBJ1-2; possible D gene TRBD1, 5 bases. The length of the CDR3 is 12 residues. Germline values: CDR1 LNHDA, CDR2 SQIVND (reference sequence). V lost 4 bases to trimming and J lost 7 bases, with 10 bases between them. CDR3 loop: CASSTQGRGYTF. The CDR3 nucleotides are TGTGCCAGTAGTACCCAGGGCCGTGGCTACACCTTC.

This chain joins TRBV6-5 and TRBJ2-7; 10 positions agree with TRBD2. The CDR3 has 14 amino acids. V was pared by 10 bases and J by 5 bases, with 11 bases of the junction left unmatched. CDR1 and CDR2 from the germline V gene are MNHEY and SVGAGI. CDR3 in DNA: TGTGCCACCAGAAGCGGGAGGGCCCTCCACGAGCAGTACTTC. Protein product: CATRSGRALHEQYF.

This rearrangement joins TRBV19 to TRBJ1-2; possibly TRBD1 for D (6 bases). With 4 bases removed from V and 5 bases from J, the gap between germline ends came to 14 bases. The CDR3 consists of 14 residues. Germline CDR1 reads LNHDA; CDR2 reads SQIVND (reference sequence). This CDR3 is CASSTPDSGYGYTF. The CDR3, as DNA: TGTGCCAGTAGTACCCCGGACAGTGGATATGGCTACACCTTC. The full variable domain, completed using reference TRBV19 and TRBJ1-2, is DGGITQSPKYLFRKEGQNVTLSCEQNLNHDAMYWYRQDPGQGLRLIYYSQIVNDFQKGDIAEGYSVSREKKESFPLTVTSAQKNPTAFYLCASSTPDSGYGYTFGSGTRLTVV.

This rearrangement joins TRBV7-3 to TRBJ2-1; perhaps TRBD1 as D (5 bases). Per the germline V gene, CDR1 is SGHTA and CDR2 is FQGTGA. The CDR3 totals 13 residues. The V gene lost 1 base and the J gene lost 6 bases, with 7 bases spanning the gap. CDR3 bases: TGTGCCAGCAGCTTAAGGCAGGGCAATGAGCAGTTCTTC. Its translation: CASSLRQGNEQFF. Variable domain in full (rest from reference TRBV7-3 and TRBJ2-1): GAGVSQTPSNKVTEKGKYVELRCDPISGHTALYWYRQSLGQGPEFLIYFQGTGAADDSGLPNDRFFAVRPEGSVSTLKIQRTERGDSAVYLCASSLRQGNEQFFGPGTRLTVL.

The chain employs TRBV18 and TRBJ2-7; 7 bases match TRBD1. Germline CDR1 reads KGHSH; CDR2 reads LQKENI. J gave up 5 bases and V 2 bases, and 6 bases lay outside the gene matches. CDR3 length: 14 residues. The CDR3 DNA is TGTGCCAGCTCACCAGTACAGGGGCTACACGAGCAGTACTTC. Its translation is CASSPVQGLHEQYF.

This clone was detected only once. The rearrangement uses TRBV5-1 and TRBJ1-1, with a weak D call TRBD1 (5 bases). CDR3 length: 14 residues. Germline assignment: CDR1 SGHRS and CDR2 YFSETQ. The V gene lost 0 bases and the J gene lost 3 bases, with 9 bases spanning the gap. The chain's CDR3 is CASSLEGTHTEAFF. CDR3 DNA sequence: TGCGCCAGCAGCTTGGAGGGGACCCACACTGAAGCTTTCTTT.

This clone was detected only once. The genes are TRBV6-1 and TRBJ2-7; TRBD2 agrees at 10 bases. CDR1 and CDR2 from the germline V gene are MNHNS and SASEGT. The CDR3 loop spans 14 amino acids. V was pared by 4 bases and J by 6 bases, with 6 bases of the junction left unmatched. In DNA, the CDR3 is TGTGCCAGCAGTGGAAGCGGGAGGGCCTCCGAGCAGTACTTC. It codes for CASSGSGRASEQYF.

The DNA of the CDR3 is TGTGCCAGCAGCTCCTACCACACAGGGACCTACGAGCAGTACTTC. This encodes CASSSYHTGTYEQYF. This chain connects TRBV11-2 to TRBJ2-7, with D perhaps TRBD1 (6 bases). The germline CDR1 and CDR2 sequences are SGHAT and FQNNGV. This CDR3 comprises 15 residues. The V gene lost 4 bases and the J gene lost 2 bases, with 15 bases spanning the gap.

J is TRBJ1-2 and V is TRBV5-4, with 9 bases that match TRBD1. CDR3 length: 13 residues. CDR1 and CDR2 from the germline V gene are SGHNT and YYREEE (reference sequence). Trimming took 4 bases from V and 6 from J; bases not matched to a gene: 4. In DNA form, the CDR3 reads TGTGCCAGCAGCGTTGGACAGGGGAATGGCTACACCTTC. This encodes CASSVGQGNGYTF.

The chain is built from TRBV30 and TRBJ2-5; the match to TRBD2 covers 12 bases. Germline V gene data show CDR1 as GTSNPN and CDR2 as SVGIG (reference sequence). This CDR3 has 17 amino acids. After removal of 5 bases from V and 5 bases from J, the junction contained 15 bases not matched to a gene. Here the CDR3 reads CAWSPGTSGRQTETQYF. CDR3 coding DNA: TGTGCCTGGTCGCCCGGGACTAGCGGGCGCCAAACGGAGACCCAGTACTTC. Looking up the rest from reference TRBV30 and TRBJ2-5 gives the full variable domain: SQTIHQWPATLVQPVGSPLSLECTVEGTSNPNLYWYRQAAGRGLQLLFYSVGIGQISSEVPQNLSASRPQDRQFILSSKKLLLSDSGFYLCAWSPGTSGRQTETQYFGPGTRLLVL.

The chain is built from TRBV28 and TRBJ2-4; D gene unclear. V lost 5 bases to trimming and J lost 3 bases, with 17 bases between them. The germline V gene has CDR1 MDHEN and CDR2 SYDVKM. The CDR3 covers 16 residues. The CDR3 loop is CASSPPRARIKNIQYF. The CDR3 region has the DNA TGTGCCAGCAGTCCCCCTCGGGCCAGAATCAAAAACATTCAGTACTTC.

The rearrangement joins TRBV19 to TRBJ1-2; D may be TRBD1 (6 bases). From germline, CDR1 is LNHDA and CDR2 SQIVND (reference sequence). Trimming cost V 2 bases and J 6 bases, with 16 bases left between them. CDR3 length equals 15 residues. The CDR3 DNA sequence: TGTGCCAGTAGTATAACCTACACAGGGAACGATGGCTACACCTTC. It specifies CASSITYTGNDGYTF.

This chain joins TRBV4-1 and TRBJ2-5; D possibly matches TRBD1 or TRBD2 (5 bases each). The CDR3 extends over 15 amino acids. The germline V and J ends were trimmed by 3 bases and 3 bases, with 14 bases remaining between them. CDR1 MGHRA and CDR2 YSYEKL come from the germline V gene. CDR3 protein: CASSHPRDGKETQYF. Here the CDR3 DNA reads TGCGCCAGCAGCCATCCGAGGGACGGAAAAGAGACCCAGTACTTC.